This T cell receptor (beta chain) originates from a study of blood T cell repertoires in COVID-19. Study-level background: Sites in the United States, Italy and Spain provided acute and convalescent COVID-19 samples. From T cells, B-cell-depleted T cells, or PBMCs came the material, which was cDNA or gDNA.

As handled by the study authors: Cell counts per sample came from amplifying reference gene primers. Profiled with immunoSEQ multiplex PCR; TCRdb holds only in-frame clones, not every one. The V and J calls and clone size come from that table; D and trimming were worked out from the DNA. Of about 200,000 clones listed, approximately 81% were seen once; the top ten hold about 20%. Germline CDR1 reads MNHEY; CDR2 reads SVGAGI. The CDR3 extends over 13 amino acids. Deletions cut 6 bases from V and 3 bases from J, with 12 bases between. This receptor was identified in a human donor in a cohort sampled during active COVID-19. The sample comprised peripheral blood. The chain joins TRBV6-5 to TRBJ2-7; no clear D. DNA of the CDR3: TGTGCCAGCAGGGCCCTTCAGGACTACGAGCAGTACGTC. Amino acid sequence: CASRALQDYEQYV.